Each of the 14 T cell receptor beta chains below was sequenced from the same sample in a study of T cells after yellow fever vaccination. TCRdb used MiXCR to reprocess the 5' RACE reads, holding one entry per CDR3 protein. Of 300,000 to 350,000 distinct CDR3 sequences in the sample, around 4.1% are singletons; the top ten hold more than 20%. The material was PBMCs, obtained 5 days after the yellow fever booster vaccination. These receptors came from a man younger than 35 who received the YFV17D yellow fever vaccine.

This sequence joins TRBV29-1 and TRBJ2-1; tentative D call: TRBD2 (5 bases). The germline V and J ends were trimmed by 2 bases and 2 bases, with 13 bases remaining between them. The germline CDR1 and CDR2 sequences are SQVTM and ANQGSEA. This CDR3 contains 15 residues. The CDR3 here is CSVEFASSPYNEQFF. CDR3 DNA sequence: TGCAGCGTTGAATTCGCTTCTAGCCCCTACAATGAGCAGTTCTTC.

The chain couples TRBV7-2 to TRBJ2-1; weak D call: TRBD1 (5 bases). V dropped 5 bases and J dropped 7 bases, with 15 bases sitting between them. CDR3 length equals 14 residues. The germline gives CDR1 SGHTA, CDR2 FQGNSA. This CDR3 reads CASSPRQGPNEQFF. The CDR3 DNA follows: TGTGCCAGCAGCCCTAGGCAGGGCCCGAATGAGCAGTTCTTC.

For this clonotype: An end of the junction differs from the germline gene, which may be a read error. CDR3 protein: CTSSSSRQGIPGEQFF. In DNA form, the CDR3 reads TGTACCAGCAGCTCCTCACGACAGGGGATTCCGGGTGAGCAGTTCTTC. The J gene is TRBJ2-1, the V gene TRBV11-3; 8 nucleotides agree with TRBD1. Per germline, CDR1 SGHNT and CDR2 YENEEA. The CDR3 loop spans 16 amino acids.

In its sample, this clonotype was seen a few times. The chain joins TRBV20-1 to TRBJ2-7; D gene unclear. Germline V gene lookup returns CDR1 DFQATT and CDR2 SNEGSKA (reference sequence). V was trimmed by 3 bases and J by 3 bases, leaving 15 bases between them. The CDR3 runs to 14 residues. The CDR3 DNA is TGCAGTGCTAGTAGTGAGAACCACGTCTACGAGCAGTACTTC. Its translation: CSASSENHVYEQYF.

V usage is TRBV4-3 and J usage is TRBJ2-1; tentatively, D is TRBD1 (5 bases). CDR3 length: 16 amino acids. Germline CDR1 and CDR2: LGHNA and YSLEER. V lost 1 base and J lost 5, with 15 bases in between. The DNA for the CDR3 is TGCGCCAGCAGCCAAGGATGGCACAGGCTAAACAATGAGCAGTTCTTC. The encoded protein is CASSQGWHRLNNEQFF.

This clonotype was observed a handful of times. V usage is TRBV3-1 and J usage is TRBJ2-3, with 7 nucleotides matching TRBD2. The length of the CDR3 is 13 residues. V was clipped by 5 bases and J by 11 bases; unmatched bases: 10. CDR1 and CDR2 (germline): LGHDT, YNNKEL (reference sequence). The chain's CDR3 is CASSARDYGEQYF. The DNA of the CDR3 is TGTGCCAGCAGCGCTCGGGACTACGGGGAGCAGTATTTT.

Many counts were recorded for this clonotype. This chain connects TRBV7-9 to TRBJ1-2; D unresolved. Per germline, CDR1 SEHNR and CDR2 FQNEAQ (reference sequence). V was pared by 5 bases and J by 8 bases, with 18 bases between. The CDR3 is made up of 14 amino acids. As DNA, the CDR3 is TGTGCCAGCAGCCCAAGGTCGGGCGGGGAAGGCTACACCTTC. Protein sequence: CASSPRSGGEGYTF.

The chain recombines TRBV27 with TRBJ2-1, with D possibly matching TRBD2 (7 bases). Germline V lookup: CDR1 MNHEY, CDR2 SMNVEV (reference sequence). Trimming removed 5 bases from V and 2 bases from J, with 16 bases in between. There are 16 residues in the CDR3. The CDR3 protein is CASSAAQGGPYNEQFF. As DNA, the CDR3 is TGTGCCAGCAGTGCCGCACAGGGAGGGCCCTACAATGAGCAGTTCTTC.

The table lists this clonotype with many counts. This chain links TRBV4-1 with TRBJ1-1; D is perhaps TRBD1 (6 bases). CDR1 MGHRA and CDR2 YSYEKL come from the germline V gene. The CDR3 contains 15 residues. The V gene lost 5 bases and the J gene lost 5 bases, with 18 bases spanning the gap. CDR3 bases: TGCGCCAGCAGCGAAAACAGGGTATTAGGAACTGAAGCTTTCTTT. Translating it yields CASSENRVLGTEAFF.

This clonotype turned up a few times. This chain uses TRBV7-2 with TRBJ2-2, with TRBD1 as a possible D gene (6 bases). CDR1 SGHTA and CDR2 FQGNSA come from the germline V gene. The CDR3 runs 13 residues. The germline V and J ends were trimmed by 11 bases and 2 bases, with 12 bases remaining between them. In DNA, the CDR3 is TGTGCCGTCGGGACACCCAACACCGGGGAGCTGTTTTTT. This translates into CAVGTPNTGELFF.

The sample holds a few counts of this clonotype. The V gene is TRBV15, the J gene TRBJ2-2; 11 nucleotides line up with TRBD2. CDR1 and CDR2 from the germline V gene are LNHNV and YYDKDF (reference sequence). This CDR3 region has 20 residues. This CDR3 reads CVSSRDVEVLASGGTGELFF. DNA of the CDR3: TGTGTGTCCAGCAGAGATGTAGAGGTGTTGGCTAGCGGGGGGACCGGGGAGCTGTTTTTT.

This clonotype appeared many times. The chain carries TRBV7-2 and TRBJ2-1, with D possibly being TRBD1 or TRBD2 (5 bases each). The CDR3 spans 13 residues. Germline V gene lookup returns CDR1 SGHTA and CDR2 FQGNSA. Deletions cut 4 bases from V and 4 bases from J, with 8 bases between. CDR3 residues: CASSWDGYNEQFF. The CDR3 DNA sequence: TGTGCCAGCAGCTGGGACGGTTACAATGAGCAGTTCTTC.

This clonotype showed up many times. V is TRBV5-1 and J is TRBJ2-3; no clear D gene. Trimming shortened V by 4 bases and J by 0 bases, and 6 bases separated the two germline ends. The germline V gene encodes CDR1 SGHRS and CDR2 YFSETQ. The CDR3 has 13 amino acids. Here the CDR3 DNA reads TGCGCCAGCAGCGAGCCTAGCACAGATACGCAGTATTTT. It codes for CASSEPSTDTQYF.

On this clonotype itself: Since a much larger clone is just one base distant, this may be a read error. The CDR3 region has the DNA TGCGCCAGCAGCCAAACTGTCCCCGGGACGGCTGAAAACATTCAGTACTTC. Translating gives CASSQTVPGTAENIQYF. The rearrangement links TRBV4-3 to TRBJ2-4; D is tentatively TRBD1 or TRBD2 (5 bases each). Germline V lookup: CDR1 LGHNA, CDR2 YSLEER. V was pared by 2 bases and J by 5 bases, with 19 bases between. This CDR3 has 17 residues.